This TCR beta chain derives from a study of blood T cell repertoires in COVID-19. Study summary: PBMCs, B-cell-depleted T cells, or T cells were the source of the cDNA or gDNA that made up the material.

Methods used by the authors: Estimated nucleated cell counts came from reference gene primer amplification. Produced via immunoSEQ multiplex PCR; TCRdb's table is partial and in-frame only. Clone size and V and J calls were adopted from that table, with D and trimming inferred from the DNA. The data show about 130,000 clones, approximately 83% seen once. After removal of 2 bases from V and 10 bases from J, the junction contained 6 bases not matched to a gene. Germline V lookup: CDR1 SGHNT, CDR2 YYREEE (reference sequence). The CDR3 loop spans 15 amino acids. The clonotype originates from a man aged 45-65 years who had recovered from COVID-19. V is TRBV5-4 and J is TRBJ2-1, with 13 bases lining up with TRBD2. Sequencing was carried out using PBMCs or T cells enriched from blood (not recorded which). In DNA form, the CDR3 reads TGTGCCAGCAGCTTACTAGCGGGGGGGATCGAGGAGCAGTTCTTC. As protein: CASSLLAGGIEEQFF.